This TCR beta chain was sequenced during a study of Graves' ophthalmopathy and Graves' hyperthyroidism. Study-wide context: Researchers obtained peripheral blood at initial diagnosis, before any treatment had begun.

CDR3 regions of TCR beta were amplified from RNA transcripts. First-round RT-PCR used HTBI primers; second-round multiplex PCR followed. One entry per CDR3 protein results from TCRdb running MiXCR on the multiplex PCR reads. The sample contains around 670,000 distinct CDR3 sequences, roughly two fifths of which appear only once. The clonotype was recovered from an adult man with Graves' ophthalmopathy. The sample taken for sequencing was peripheral blood.

The CDR3 region is CASSSGLAGSTNAYEQYF. The DNA of the CDR3 is TGTGCCAGCAGTTCAGGACTAGCGGGGTCCACGAACGCCTACGAGCAGTACTTC. This chain links TRBV19 with TRBJ2-7; 12 nucleotides match TRBD2. The CDR3 has 18 residues. V lost 9 bases, J lost 2 bases, and 17 bases stayed unmatched. Per germline, CDR1 LNHDA and CDR2 SQIVND (reference sequence).